This entry is about one TCR beta chain. As yet, its antigen is unknown. This specimen belongs to a study of cytomegalovirus exposure and HLA in healthy donors. Overall study results and limits: Most subjects' HLA-A and HLA-B alleles were reportedly predicted from TCR beta sequences.

The germline V gene has CDR1 PRHDT and CDR2 FYEKMQ (reference sequence). Trimming removed 0 bases from V and 6 bases from J; junction bases left unmatched: 11. This CDR3 contains 17 residues. Both 60 Vbeta primers and 13 Jbeta primers went into the PCR. Some clones are missing from TCRdb's copy, which holds only in-frame ones; the method was immunoSEQ multiplex PCR. The profile shows 150,000 or so clones, roughly 77% of them singletons. The receptor was derived from a man aged 18 to 29 in good health and CMV-seropositive. The J gene is TRBJ1-2, the V gene TRBV13, with TRBD1 matching over 9 bases. The sequencing input was PBMCs. CDR3 nucleotide sequence: TGTGCCAGCAGCTTAGGGACAGGGGGGTTAGCTGCGCATGGCTACACCTTC. Amino acid sequence: CASSLGTGGLAAHGYTF.